There are a few counts of the clone carrying this TCR beta chain. Construction of the TCRbeta library involved unique molecular identifiers. TCRdb recomputed calls from the PCR reads with MiXCR, one row per CDR3 protein. The sample consists of hundreds of thousands of distinct CDR3 sequences, more than 20% of them appearing once. With V trimmed by 5 bases and J by 15 bases, 16 bases remained unmatched. The CDR3 has 14 amino acids. The data belong to a study of T-cell reconstitution after alpha-beta-depleted transplantation in children. The chain couples TRBV12-3 or TRBV12-4 to TRBJ2-4, with 7 bases matching TRBD2. This receptor was taken from a female patient aged 2 to 10 who had a stem cell transplant for congenital amegakaryocytic thrombocytopenia, so the T cells may come from the graft donor. The sample was PBMCs, mostly from graft donor cells, taken 360 days after TCRalphabeta/CD19-depleted stem cell transplant. CDR3 amino acids: CASSRWIGGGPLYF. The CDR3 DNA reads TGTGCCAGCAGTCGTTGGATTGGGGGAGGGCCTCTGTACTTC.